This T cell receptor (beta chain) was identified in a study of response to subunit inactivated influenza vaccine. Points from the study as a whole: Authors suggested each seasonal influenza vaccination recruits few new T cells.

TCRdb independently ran MiXCR on the RT-PCR reads; one entry per CDR3 protein. Here the sample spans approximately 700,000 distinct CDR3 sequences, around 14% being singletons. As to this clonotype: Its target is not known.

This clonotype originated in a man aged 50 or older who received an inactivated influenza vaccine. The sample was PBMCs from blood, taken approximately 15 days before vaccination.

The CDR3 protein is CASSRKGWGLSNTQYF. For the CDR3, the DNA is TGTGCCAGCAGCCGAAAAGGGTGGGGACTCTCTAATACGCAGTATTTT. V is TRBV7-9 and J is TRBJ2-3, with TRBD2 as a possible D gene (6 bases). The germline CDR1 and CDR2 sequences are SEHNR and FQNEAQ (reference sequence). V lost 5 bases, J lost 7 bases, and 22 bases lay in between. The CDR3 has 16 residues.